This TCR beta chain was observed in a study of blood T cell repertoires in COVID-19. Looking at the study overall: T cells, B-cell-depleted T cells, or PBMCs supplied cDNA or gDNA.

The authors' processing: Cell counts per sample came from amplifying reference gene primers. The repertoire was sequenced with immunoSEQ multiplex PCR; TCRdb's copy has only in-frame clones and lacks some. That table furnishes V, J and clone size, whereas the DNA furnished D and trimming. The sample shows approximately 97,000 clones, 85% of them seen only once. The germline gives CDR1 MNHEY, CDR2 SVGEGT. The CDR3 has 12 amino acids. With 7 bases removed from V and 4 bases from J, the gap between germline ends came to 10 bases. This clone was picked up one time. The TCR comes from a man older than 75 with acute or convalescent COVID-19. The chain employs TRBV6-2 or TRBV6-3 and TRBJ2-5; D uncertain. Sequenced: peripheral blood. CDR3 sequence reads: CASTPRGETQYF. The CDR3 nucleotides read TGTGCCAGCACCCCCCGAGGAGAGACCCAGTACTTC.